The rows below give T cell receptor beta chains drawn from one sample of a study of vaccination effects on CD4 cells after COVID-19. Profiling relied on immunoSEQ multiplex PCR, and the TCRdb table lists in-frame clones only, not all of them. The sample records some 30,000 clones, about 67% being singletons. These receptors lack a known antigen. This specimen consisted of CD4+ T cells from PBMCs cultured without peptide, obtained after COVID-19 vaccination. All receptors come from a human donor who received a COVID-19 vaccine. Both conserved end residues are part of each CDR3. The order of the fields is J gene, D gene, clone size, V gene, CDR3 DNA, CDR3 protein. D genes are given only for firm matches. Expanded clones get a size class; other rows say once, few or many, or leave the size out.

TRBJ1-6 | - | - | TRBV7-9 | TGTGCCAGCAGCTCTGGACAGATAACAAATTCACCCCTCCACTTT | CASSSGQITNSPLHF
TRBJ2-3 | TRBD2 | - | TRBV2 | TGTGCCAGCAGTAGGCCTAGCGGAGGGGCAGATACGCAGTATTTT | CASSRPSGGADTQYF
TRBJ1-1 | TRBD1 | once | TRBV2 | TGTGCCAGCAGTGCGGCTCGGAGACAGGGCGGGAACCCTGAAGCTTTCTTT | CASSAARRQGGNPEAFF
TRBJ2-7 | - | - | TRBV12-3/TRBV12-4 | TGTGCCAGCAGCGAGACCCAGGGGAAGCAGTACTTC | CASSETQGKQYF
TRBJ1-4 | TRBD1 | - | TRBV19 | TGTGCCAGTAGTATTACAGGGGGCGAGGAAAAACTGTTTTTT | CASSITGGEEKLFF
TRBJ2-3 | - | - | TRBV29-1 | TGCAGCGTTGAAGGCAGATCTAGCACAGATACGCAGTATTTT | CSVEGRSSTDTQYF
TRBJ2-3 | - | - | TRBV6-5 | TGTGCCAGCATGGGGAGCGGCACAGATACGCAGTATTTT | CASMGSGTDTQYF
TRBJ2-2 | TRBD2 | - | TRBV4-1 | TGCGCCAGCAGCCAAGTCGGGTTGCGGGGGGGCCCTGTAGGCACCGGGGAGCTGTTTTTT | CASSQVGLRGGPVGTGELFF
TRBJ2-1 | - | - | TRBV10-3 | TGTGCCATCAGCCTGGACAGAGATGCGCAGTTCTTC | CAISLDRDAQFF
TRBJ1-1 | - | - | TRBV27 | TGTGCCAGCAGTTCCCCTACGGGATACACTGAAGCTTTCTTT | CASSSPTGYTEAFF
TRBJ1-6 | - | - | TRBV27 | TGTGCCAGTTCCCCTCCTCAGGAGGGGAATTCACCCCTCCACTTT | CASSPPQEGNSPLHF
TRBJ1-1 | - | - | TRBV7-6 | TGTGCCAGCAGACCCAGCCAGGCTATGAACACTGAAGCTTTCTTT | CASRPSQAMNTEAFF
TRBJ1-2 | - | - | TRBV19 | TGTGCCAGTAGTTTAAAGACGGCTCGTGCTAACTATGGCTACACCTTC | CASSLKTARANYGYTF
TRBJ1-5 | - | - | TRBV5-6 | TGTGCCAGCAGCTTGGACCGCAACCAGCCCCAGCATTTT | CASSLDRNQPQHF
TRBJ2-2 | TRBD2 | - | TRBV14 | TGTGCCAGCAGCCCAGGACTAGCGGGAGCATCCGGGGAGCTGTTTTTT | CASSPGLAGASGELFF
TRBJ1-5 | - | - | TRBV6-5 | TGTGCCAGCAGTCAGACAGGCTATAGCAATCAGCCCCAGCATTTT | CASSQTGYSNQPQHF
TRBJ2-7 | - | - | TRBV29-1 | TGCAGCGCCGGGGATGTAAAACACGGGAACGAGCAGTACTTC | CSAGDVKHGNEQYF
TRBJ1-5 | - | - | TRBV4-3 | TGCGCCAGCAGCCCGGACAGCAATCAGCCCCAGCATTTT | CASSPDSNQPQHF
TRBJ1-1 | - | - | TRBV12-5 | TGTGCTAGTGGACGGGGGACCCTAAGAGGGAACACTGAAGCTTTCTTT | CASGRGTLRGNTEAFF
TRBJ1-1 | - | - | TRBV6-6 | TGTGCCAGCAGTTACGGGCAGCTCACTGAAGCTTTCTTT | CASSYGQLTEAFF
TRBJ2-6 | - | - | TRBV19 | TGTGCCAGTAGTCCCGGCTCTGGGGCCAACGTCCTGACTTTC | CASSPGSGANVLTF
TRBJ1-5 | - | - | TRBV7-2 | TGTGCCAGCAGCTTAGTTGGCAACAATCAGCCCCAGCATTTT | CASSLVGNNQPQHF
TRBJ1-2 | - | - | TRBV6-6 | TGTGCCAGCAGTTACGGGGGGGACTATGGCTACACCTTC | CASSYGGDYGYTF
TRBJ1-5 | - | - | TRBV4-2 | TGTGCCAGCAGCCAAGCCGGGGAAAGCAATCAGCCCCAGCATTTT | CASSQAGESNQPQHF
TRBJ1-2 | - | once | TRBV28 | TGTGCCAGCACCCCCGGGCAGGGCAACTATGGCTACACCTTC | CASTPGQGNYGYTF
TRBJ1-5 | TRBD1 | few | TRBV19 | TGTGCCAGTAGTACACAGGGGAACAATCAGCCCCAGCATTTT | CASSTQGNNQPQHF
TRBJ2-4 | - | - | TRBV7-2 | TGTGCCAGCAGCCCCCGACAGACACACCTAGCCAAAAACATTCAGTACTTC | CASSPRQTHLAKNIQYF
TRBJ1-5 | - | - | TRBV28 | TGTGCCAGCAGTCTCGGGGGAAAACAGCCCCAGCATTTT | CASSLGGKQPQHF
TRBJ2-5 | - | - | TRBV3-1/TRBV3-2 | TGTGCCAGCAGCCCGATGTGGGGCGGGGGCAGCCAAGAGACCCAGTACTTC | CASSPMWGGGSQETQYF
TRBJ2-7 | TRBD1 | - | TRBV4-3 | TGCGCCAGCAGCCAAGATAGCAGGGGGCTGAGCGAGCAGTACTTC | CASSQDSRGLSEQYF
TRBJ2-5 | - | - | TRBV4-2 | TGTGCCAGCAGCCAAGAAGGGTGGGAACAAGAGACCCAGTACTTC | CASSQEGWEQETQYF
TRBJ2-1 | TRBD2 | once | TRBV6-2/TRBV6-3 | TGTGCCAGCAGCCCCGGACTAGCGGGGGGGTACAATGAGCAGTTCTTC | CASSPGLAGGYNEQFF
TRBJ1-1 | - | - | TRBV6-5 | TGTGCCAGCAGTTACTCGAGGGGGAACACTGAAGCTTTCTTT | CASSYSRGNTEAFF
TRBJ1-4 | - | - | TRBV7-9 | TGTGCCAGCAGCTTATCGGGGGGGGAACTGTTTTTT | CASSLSGGELFF
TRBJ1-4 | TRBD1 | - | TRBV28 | TGTGCCACTCGGAGGCAGGGGGGTGAAAAACTGTTTTTT | CATRRQGGEKLFF
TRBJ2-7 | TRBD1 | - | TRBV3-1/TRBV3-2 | TGTGCCAGCAGCCTTAGAGCGGGACAGGGGGGTTACGAGCAGTACTTC | CASSLRAGQGGYEQYF
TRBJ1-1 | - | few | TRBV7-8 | TGTGCCAGCAGCTTAGGGACCGCGAACACTGAAGCTTTCTTT | CASSLGTANTEAFF
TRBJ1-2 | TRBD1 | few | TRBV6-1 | TGTGCCAGCAGTGAATGGACAGGAGCTAACTATGGCTACACCTTC | CASSEWTGANYGYTF
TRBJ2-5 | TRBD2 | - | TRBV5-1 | TGCGCCAGCAGTTCAGCCACTAGCGCGGAGACCCAGTACTTC | CASSSATSAETQYF
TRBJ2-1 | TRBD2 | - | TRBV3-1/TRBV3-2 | TGTGCCAGCAGCCAGGCGGGACTAGCGAATACCTACAATGAGCAGTTCTTC | CASSQAGLANTYNEQFF
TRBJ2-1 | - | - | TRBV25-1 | TGTGCCAGCAGTGGGTTAAACGGGAGATCATACAATGAGCAGTTCTTC | CASSGLNGRSYNEQFF
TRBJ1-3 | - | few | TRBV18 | TGTGCCAGCTCACGAGAACCAGGAAACACCATATATTTT | CASSREPGNTIYF
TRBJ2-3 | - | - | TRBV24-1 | TGTGCCACCAGTGATCCCTTCACAGATACGCAGTATTTT | CATSDPFTDTQYF
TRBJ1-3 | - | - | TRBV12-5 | TGTGCTAGTGGCTCGCAAAGCTCTGGAAACACCATATATTTT | CASGSQSSGNTIYF
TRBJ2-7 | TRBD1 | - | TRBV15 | TGTGCCACCAGCAGGGTTGAGACAGGGGGCAGCTACGAGCAGTACTTC | CATSRVETGGSYEQYF
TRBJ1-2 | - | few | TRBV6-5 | TGTGCCAGCAGTTTACGAACTCGGCATGGCTACACCTTC | CASSLRTRHGYTF
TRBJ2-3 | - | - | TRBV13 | TGTGCCAGCAGCCCCCGGGGACACACAGATACGCAGTATTTT | CASSPRGHTDTQYF
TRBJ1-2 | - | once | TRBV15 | TGTGCCACCAGCAGAGATGGGGGGGGTTGGGGCTATGGCTACACCTTC | CATSRDGGGWGYGYTF
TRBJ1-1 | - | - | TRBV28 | TGTGCCAGCAGTTTTCCCGGTAGGTGGGGACGGAGCACTGAAGCTTTCTTT | CASSFPGRWGRSTEAFF
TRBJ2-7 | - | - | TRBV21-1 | TGTGCCAGCAGCAGAGGCCCGGAGGGGGCATACGAGCAGTACTTC | CASSRGPEGAYEQYF
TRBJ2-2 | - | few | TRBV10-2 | TGCGCCAGCACCCAGCGTAACACCGGGGAGCTGTTTTTT | CASTQRNTGELFF
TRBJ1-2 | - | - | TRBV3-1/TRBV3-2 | TGTGCCAGCAGCCAAGATCCAGTCTTCTATGGCTACACCTTC | CASSQDPVFYGYTF
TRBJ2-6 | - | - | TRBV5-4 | TGTGCCAGCAGCCCGGATCTTGGCGGGGCCTCTGGGGCCAACGTCCTGACTTTC | CASSPDLGGASGANVLTF
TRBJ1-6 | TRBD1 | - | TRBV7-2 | TGTGCCAGCACAAGGGACAGGGGAAATTCACCCCTCCACTTT | CASTRDRGNSPLHF
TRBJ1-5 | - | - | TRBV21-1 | TGTGCCAGCAGCAAGGGCCGGACGGGTAGCAATCAGCCCCAGCATTTT | CASSKGRTGSNQPQHF
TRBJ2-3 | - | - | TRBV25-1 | TGTGCCAGCAGTGCGCTAGGATCGGGCCCAGATACGCAGTATTTT | CASSALGSGPDTQYF
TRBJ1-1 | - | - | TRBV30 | TGTGCCTGGAGTGGATCGGCTGAAGCTTTCTTT | CAWSGSAEAFF
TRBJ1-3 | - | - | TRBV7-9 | TGTGCCAGCAAGGGGGGGGGCGCGTCTGGAAACACCATATATTTT | CASKGGGASGNTIYF